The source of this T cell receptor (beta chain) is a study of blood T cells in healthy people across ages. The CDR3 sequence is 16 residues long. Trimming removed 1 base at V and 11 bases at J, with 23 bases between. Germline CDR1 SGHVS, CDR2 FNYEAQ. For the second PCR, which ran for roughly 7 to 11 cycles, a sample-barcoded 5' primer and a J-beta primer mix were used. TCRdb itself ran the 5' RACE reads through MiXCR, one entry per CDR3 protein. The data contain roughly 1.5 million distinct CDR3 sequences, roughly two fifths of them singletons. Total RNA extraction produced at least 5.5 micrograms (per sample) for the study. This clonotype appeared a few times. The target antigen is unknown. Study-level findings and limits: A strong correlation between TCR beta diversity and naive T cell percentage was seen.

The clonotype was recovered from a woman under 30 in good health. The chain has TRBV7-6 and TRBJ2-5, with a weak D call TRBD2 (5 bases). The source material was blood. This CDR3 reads CASSLEVGIVHNEQYF. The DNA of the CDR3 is TGTGCCAGCAGCTTAGAGGTCGGGATAGTCCACAATGAGCAGTACTTC.